These 12 T cell receptor beta chains were sequenced from one sample in a study of OX40 agonist ivuxolimab in advanced cancers. This table comes from immunoSEQ multiplex PCR, and its TCRdb copy is limited to in-frame clones, with some not included. The table lists 98,000 or so clones, under 95% of them singletons. Here the sequenced sample was CD4+ or CD8+ T cells sorted from blood, taken in a trial of the OX40 agonist ivuxolimab. Receptors originate from an adult with an advanced solid tumor such as melanoma, head and neck, liver or kidney cancer.

The chain links TRBV18 to TRBJ1-5, with 7 positions matching TRBD1. This CDR3 has 15 amino acids. Germline V gene sequence: CDR1 KGHSH, CDR2 LQKENI. V shed 6 bases, J shed 3 bases, and the junction held 8 bases outside the gene matches. CDR3 DNA: TGTGCCAGCTCCGGAGACAGGGTCGACAATCAGCCCCAGCATTTT. This sequence encodes CASSGDRVDNQPQHF.

V gene TRBV6-1 combines with J gene TRBJ2-3, with TRBD2 matching over 8 bases. The CDR3 is made up of 17 amino acids. The ends lost 1 base at V and 5 bases at J; junction bases unmatched: 11. Germline V gene data show CDR1 as MNHNS and CDR2 as SASEGT. CDR3 protein: CASSEVSGGLTIDTQYF. Written as DNA, the CDR3 is TGTGCCAGCAGTGAAGTAAGCGGGGGTCTTACAATAGATACGCAGTATTTT.

The CDR3 DNA is TGTGCCAGCAGAAACAGAGGCAAAGCTTTCTTT. It yields the protein CASRNRGKAFF. V gene TRBV6-5 combines with J gene TRBJ1-1; D not resolved. The CDR3 consists of 11 residues. CDR1 and CDR2 (germline): MNHEY, SVGAGI. Trimming pared 6 bases from V and 9 bases from J, leaving 11 bases between.

V gene TRBV6-1 combines with J gene TRBJ2-5, with D possibly TRBD1 on 6 matching bases. The V end was cut by 6 bases, the J end by 4 bases, with 12 bases between. CDR3 length: 13 residues. Per the germline V gene, CDR1 is MNHNS and CDR2 is SASEGT. CDR3: CASSPRGGETQYF. The CDR3 nucleotides read TGTGCCAGCAGCCCCCGAGGGGGAGAGACCCAGTACTTC.

CDR3 nucleotides: TGTGCCAGCAGCTTAGAGATTGGGGCGCTCAAGGGAAACACCATATATTTT. Its translation is CASSLEIGALKGNTIYF. The rearrangement uses TRBV7-9 and TRBJ1-3, with D possibly matching TRBD1 (5 bases). Germline CDR1 and CDR2: SEHNR and FQNEAQ (reference sequence). V lost 1 base to trimming and J lost 4 bases, with 17 bases between them. The CDR3 covers 17 residues.

This rearrangement joins TRBV9 to TRBJ1-4; no clear D. Germline V gene lookup returns CDR1 SGDLS and CDR2 YYNGEE. V lost 0 bases and J lost 0, with 3 bases in between. The CDR3 covers 14 residues. Here the CDR3 DNA reads TGTGCCAGCAGCGTAGGGGCAACTAATGAAAAACTGTTTTTT. This sequence encodes CASSVGATNEKLFF.

Of note for this clone: Other DNA sequences of this sample code for an identical CDR3. J is TRBJ1-5 and V is TRBV19; possible D gene TRBD1, 5 bases. The CDR3 extends over 13 amino acids. CDR1 is LNHDA and CDR2 is SQIVND in the germline V gene (reference sequence). The V end lost 2 bases, the J end lost 6 bases, and 8 bases lay between the germline ends. CDR3 amino acids: CASSIQGRQPQHF. DNA of the CDR3: TGTGCCAGTAGTATACAGGGCCGTCAGCCCCAGCATTTT.

The gene calls are TRBV11-2 and TRBJ1-1; tentative D call: TRBD1 (5 bases). V gave up 4 bases and J gave up 7 bases, with 13 bases separating them. Germline CDR1 reads SGHAT; CDR2 reads FQNNGV. The CDR3 has 13 amino acids. The CDR3 DNA is TGTGCCAGCAGCTCGGGACTTACCCTTGAAGCTTTCTTT. It is translated as CASSSGLTLEAFF. Using reference TRBV11-2 and TRBJ1-1 for the parts outside the CDR3, the full variable domain is EAGVAQSPRYKIIEKRQSVAFWCNPISGHATLYWYQQILGQGPKLLIQFQNNGVVDDSQLPKDRFSAERLKGVDSTLKIQPAKLEDSAVYLCASSSGLTLEAFFGQGTRLTVV.

The chain employs TRBV10-3 and TRBJ2-1; 9 nucleotides agree with TRBD1. This CDR3 contains 14 residues. Germline CDR1 is ENHRY and CDR2 is SYGVKD. J gave up 4 bases and V 7 bases, and 5 bases lay outside the gene matches. CDR3 bases: TGTGCCATCACCCCCGGACAGGGGTACAATGAGCAGTTCTTC. It encodes CAITPGQGYNEQFF.

The chain links TRBV29-1 to TRBJ2-3; 7 bases line up with TRBD2. J was trimmed by 5 bases and V by 7 bases; bases with no gene match: 6. Per the germline V gene, CDR1 is SQVTM and CDR2 is ANQGSEA. The length of the CDR3 is 12 residues. The CDR3 sequence is CSAAGEQDTQYF. CDR3 nucleotide sequence: TGCAGCGCCGCGGGAGAGCAAGATACGCAGTATTTT.

The chain couples TRBV6-5 to TRBJ2-7; weak D call: TRBD1 (7 bases). Trimming cost V 0 bases and J 3 bases, with 12 bases left between them. Germline CDR1 and CDR2: MNHEY and SVGAGI. The CDR3 covers 15 residues. CDR3 in amino acids: CASSYSTQGGYEQYF. As DNA, the CDR3 is TGTGCCAGCAGTTACTCGACCCAGGGGGGCTACGAGCAGTACTTC.

The chain joins TRBV6-1 to TRBJ2-1; unclear D gene. Deletions cut 1 base from V and 9 bases from J, with 10 bases between. Germline values: CDR1 MNHNS, CDR2 SASEGT. CDR3 length equals 13 residues. CDR3 in amino acids: CASSEGGRAEQFF. Written as DNA, the CDR3 is TGTGCCAGCAGTGAAGGCGGAAGAGCTGAGCAGTTCTTC.